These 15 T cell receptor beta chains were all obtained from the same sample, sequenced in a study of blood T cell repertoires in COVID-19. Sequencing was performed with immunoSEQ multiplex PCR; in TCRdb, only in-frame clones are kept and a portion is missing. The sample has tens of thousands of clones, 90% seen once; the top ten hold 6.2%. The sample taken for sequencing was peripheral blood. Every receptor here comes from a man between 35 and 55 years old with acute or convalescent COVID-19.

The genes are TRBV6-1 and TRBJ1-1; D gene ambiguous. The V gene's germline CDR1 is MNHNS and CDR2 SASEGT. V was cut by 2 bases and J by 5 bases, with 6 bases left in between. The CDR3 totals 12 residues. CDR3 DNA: TGTGCCAGCAGTGAAAGCTATACTGAAGCTTTCTTT. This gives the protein CASSESYTEAFF.

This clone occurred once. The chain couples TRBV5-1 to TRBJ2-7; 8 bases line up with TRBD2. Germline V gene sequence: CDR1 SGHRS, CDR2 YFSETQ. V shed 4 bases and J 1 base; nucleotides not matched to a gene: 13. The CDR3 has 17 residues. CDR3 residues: CASSRGVAGSLSYEQYF. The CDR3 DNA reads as TGCGCCAGCAGCAGGGGGGTAGCGGGATCACTATCCTACGAGCAGTACTTC.

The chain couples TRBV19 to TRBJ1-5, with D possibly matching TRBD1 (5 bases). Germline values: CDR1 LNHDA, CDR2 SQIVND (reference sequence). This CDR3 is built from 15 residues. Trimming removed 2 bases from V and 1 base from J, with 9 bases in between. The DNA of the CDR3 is TGTGCCAGTAGTATATTGCAGGGCAGCAATCAGCCCCAGCATTTT. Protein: CASSILQGSNQPQHF.

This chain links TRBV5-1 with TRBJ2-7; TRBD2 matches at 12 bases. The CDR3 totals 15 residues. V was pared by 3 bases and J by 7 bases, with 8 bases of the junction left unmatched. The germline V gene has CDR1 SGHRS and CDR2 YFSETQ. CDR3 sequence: CASSSGTSGPWEQYF. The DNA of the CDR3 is TGCGCCAGCAGCTCAGGGACTAGCGGGCCGTGGGAGCAGTACTTC. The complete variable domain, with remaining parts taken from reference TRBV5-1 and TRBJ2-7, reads KAGVTQTPRYLIKTRGQQVTLSCSPISGHRSVSWYQQTPGQGLQFLFEYFSETQRNKGNFPGRFSGRQFSNSRSEMNVSTLELGDSALYLCASSSGTSGPWEQYFGPGTRLTVT.

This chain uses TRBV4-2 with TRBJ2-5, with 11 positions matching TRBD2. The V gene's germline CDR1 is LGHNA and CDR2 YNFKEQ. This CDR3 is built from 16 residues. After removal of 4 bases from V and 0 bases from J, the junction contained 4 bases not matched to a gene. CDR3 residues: CASSPTSGTYQETQYF. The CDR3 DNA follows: TGTGCCAGCAGCCCGACTAGCGGGACGTACCAAGAGACCCAGTACTTC.

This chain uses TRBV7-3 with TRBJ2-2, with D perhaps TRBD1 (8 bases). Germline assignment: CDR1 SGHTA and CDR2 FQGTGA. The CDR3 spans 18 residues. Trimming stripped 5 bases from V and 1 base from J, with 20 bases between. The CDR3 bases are TGTGCCAGCAGCCCCTTGGGGCGGGGGACAGGGAACACCGGGGAGCTGTTTTTT. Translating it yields CASSPLGRGTGNTGELFF. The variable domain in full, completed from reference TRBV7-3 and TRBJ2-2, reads GAGVSQTPSNKVTEKGKYVELRCDPISGHTALYWYRQSLGQGPEFLIYFQGTGAADDSGLPNDRFFAVRPEGSVSTLKIQRTERGDSAVYLCASSPLGRGTGNTGELFFGEGSRLTVL.

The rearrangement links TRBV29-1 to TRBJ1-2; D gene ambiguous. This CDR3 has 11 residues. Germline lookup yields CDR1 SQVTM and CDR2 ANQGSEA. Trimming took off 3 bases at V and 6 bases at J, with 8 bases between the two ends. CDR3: CSVDTGDGYTF. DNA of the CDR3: TGCAGCGTTGATACCGGGGATGGCTACACCTTC.

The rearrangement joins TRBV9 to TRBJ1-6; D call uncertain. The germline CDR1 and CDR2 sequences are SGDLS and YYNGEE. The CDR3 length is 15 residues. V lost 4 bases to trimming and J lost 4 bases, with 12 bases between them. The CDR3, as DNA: TGTGCCAGCAGCCTGGGAGCGGGGTATAATTCACCCCTCCACTTT. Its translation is CASSLGAGYNSPLHF. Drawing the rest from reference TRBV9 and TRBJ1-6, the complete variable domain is DSGVTQTPKHLITATGQRVTLRCSPRSGDLSVYWYQQSLDQGLQFLIQYYNGEERAKGNILERFSAQQFPDLHSELNLSSLELGDSALYFCASSLGAGYNSPLHFGNGTRLTVT.

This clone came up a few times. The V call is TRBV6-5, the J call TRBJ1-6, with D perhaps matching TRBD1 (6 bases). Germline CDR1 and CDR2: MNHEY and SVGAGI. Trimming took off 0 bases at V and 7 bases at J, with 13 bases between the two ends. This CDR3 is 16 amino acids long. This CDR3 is CASSYSADSTNSPLHF. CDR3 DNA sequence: TGTGCCAGCAGTTACTCTGCGGACAGTACAAATTCACCCCTCCACTTT.

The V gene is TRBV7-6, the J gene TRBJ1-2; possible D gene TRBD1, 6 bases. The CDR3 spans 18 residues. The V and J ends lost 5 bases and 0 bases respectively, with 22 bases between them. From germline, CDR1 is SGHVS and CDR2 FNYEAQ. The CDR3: CASSRHLLTGPTNYGYTF. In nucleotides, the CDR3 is TGTGCCAGCAGCAGACACCTTTTGACAGGTCCGACTAACTATGGCTACACCTTC.

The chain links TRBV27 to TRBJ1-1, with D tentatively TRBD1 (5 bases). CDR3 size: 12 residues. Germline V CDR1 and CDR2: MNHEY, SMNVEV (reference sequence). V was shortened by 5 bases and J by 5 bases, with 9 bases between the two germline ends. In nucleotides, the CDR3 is TGTGCCAGCAGTAAGCAGGGAACTGAAGCTTTCTTT. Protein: CASSKQGTEAFF.

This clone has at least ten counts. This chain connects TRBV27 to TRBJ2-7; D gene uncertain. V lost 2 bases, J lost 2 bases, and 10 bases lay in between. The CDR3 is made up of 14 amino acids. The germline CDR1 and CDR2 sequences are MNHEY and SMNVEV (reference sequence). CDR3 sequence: CASSLRGYTYEQYF. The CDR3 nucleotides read TGTGCCAGCAGTTTAAGAGGTTACACCTACGAGCAGTACTTC.

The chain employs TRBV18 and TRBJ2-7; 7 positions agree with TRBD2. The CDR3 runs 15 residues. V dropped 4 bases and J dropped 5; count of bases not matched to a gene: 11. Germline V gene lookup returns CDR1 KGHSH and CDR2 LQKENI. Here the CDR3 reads CASSLAGTNNNEQYF. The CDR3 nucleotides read TGTGCCAGCTCACTTGCCGGGACTAATAACAACGAGCAGTACTTC. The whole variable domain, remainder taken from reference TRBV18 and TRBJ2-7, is NAGVMQNPRHLVRRRGQEARLRCSPMKGHSHVYWYRQLPEEGLKFMVYLQKENIIDESGMPKERFSAEFPKEGPSILRIQQVVRGDSAAYFCASSLAGTNNNEQYFGPGTRLTVT.

In DNA form, the CDR3 reads TGTGCCAGCAGCCAAGATCGATGGACAGGGGGGAGGCTGAACACTGAAGCTTTCTTT. Its protein is CASSQDRWTGGRLNTEAFF. The chain employs TRBV14 and TRBJ1-1; 10 bases align to TRBD1. J gave up 0 bases and V 0 bases, and 10 bases lay outside the gene matches. CDR3 size: 19 residues. CDR1 and CDR2 (germline): SGHDN, FVKESK. Supplemented by reference TRBV14 and TRBJ1-1, the full variable domain reads EAGVTQFPSHSVIEKGQTVTLRCDPISGHDNLYWYRRVMGKEIKFLLHFVKESKQDESGMPNNRFLAERTGGTYSTLKVQPAELEDSGVYFCASSQDRWTGGRLNTEAFFGQGTRLTVV.

CDR3 sequence reads: CASSLPNQPQHF. For the CDR3, the DNA is TGTGCCAGCAGCCTCCCCAATCAGCCCCAGCATTTT. The J gene is TRBJ1-5, the V gene TRBV6-6; no clear D gene. V lost 6 bases, J lost 3 bases, and 6 bases lay in between. The CDR3 totals 12 residues. Germline loops: CDR1 MNHNY, CDR2 SVGAGI (reference sequence).